Below, 30 T cell receptor beta chains from the same sample are listed, as sequenced in a study of cytomegalovirus exposure and HLA in healthy donors. The repertoire was sequenced with immunoSEQ multiplex PCR; TCRdb's copy has only in-frame clones and lacks some. The sample holds 95,000 to 120,000 clones, 70% to 85% seen once. Source material: PBMCs. The receptor source for this set is a woman in her late teens or twenties in good health and CMV-seronegative.

The chain carries TRBV28 and TRBJ2-2; D uncertain. The V gene's germline CDR1 is MDHEN and CDR2 SYDVKM. CDR3 length: 13 amino acids. The V end was cut by 7 bases, the J end by 1 base, with 7 bases between. The CDR3 sequence is CASNDWNTGELFF. CDR3 DNA: TGTGCCAGCAACGACTGGAACACCGGGGAGCTGTTTTTT.

The chain recombines TRBV30 with TRBJ2-3; D possibly corresponds to TRBD2 (6 bases). V was clipped by 2 bases and J by 4 bases, with 10 bases between them. Per germline, CDR1 GTSNPN and CDR2 SVGIG (reference sequence). The CDR3 sequence is 13 residues long. In DNA form, the CDR3 reads TGTGCCTGGAGTACTAGCACCGCAGATACGCAGTATTTT. Its translation is CAWSTSTADTQYF.

The chain carries TRBV28 and TRBJ1-5, with D perhaps TRBD1 (5 bases). Germline-derived CDR1 and CDR2 are MDHEN and SYDVKM. The V gene lost 2 bases and the J gene lost 1 base, with 18 bases spanning the gap. The length of the CDR3 is 18 residues. CDR3 coding DNA: TGTGCCAGCAGTTTAGCCTGGGGCTCCGGGCAGAGCAATCAGCCCCAGCATTTT. Amino acids: CASSLAWGSGQSNQPQHF.

This chain uses TRBV7-8 with TRBJ2-7, with a tentative D call TRBD2 (7 bases). Looked up from germline, CDR1 is SGHVS and CDR2 is FQNEAQ. CDR3 length: 16 residues. V gave up 3 bases and J gave up 2 bases, with 17 bases separating them. CDR3 DNA sequence: TGTGCCAGCAGCTTGAGCAGGGCGGGGGCGACCTACGAGCAGTACTTC. It is translated as CASSLSRAGATYEQYF.

This clone was detected a few times. The chain links TRBV7-9 to TRBJ1-2, with D unresolved. Germline loops: CDR1 SEHNR, CDR2 FQNEAQ (reference sequence). The CDR3 extends over 14 amino acids. The V end lost 0 bases, the J end lost 3 bases, and 8 bases lay between the germline ends. CDR3 protein: CASSLAYGDYGYTF. The CDR3 DNA reads TGTGCCAGCAGCTTAGCGTACGGTGACTATGGCTACACCTTC.

The chain has TRBV27 and TRBJ1-1; the match to TRBD1 covers 7 bases. From germline, CDR1 is MNHEY and CDR2 SMNVEV (reference sequence). V shed 6 bases, J shed 11 bases, and the junction held 12 bases outside the gene matches. The CDR3 contains 13 residues. The CDR3 DNA sequence: TGTGCCAGCAGCCCGACAGGGTATAGAGCGGCTTTCTTT. It specifies CASSPTGYRAAFF.

CDR3 sequence (DNA): TGTGCCAGCAGTGAAGACAGGGAGGAGAGCATTCAGTACTTC. The encoded protein is CASSEDREESIQYF. The rearrangement links TRBV25-1 to TRBJ2-4; tentative D call: TRBD1 (7 bases). The CDR3 is 14 residues long. The V end was cut by 2 bases, the J end by 9 bases, with 14 bases between. The V gene's germline CDR1 is MGHDK and CDR2 SYGVNS.

The rearrangement uses TRBV5-1 and TRBJ2-7; TRBD1 aligns across 8 bases. Germline CDR1 SGHRS, CDR2 YFSETQ. The V segment lost 8 bases and the J segment 1 base; nucleotides outside the gene matches: 8. CDR3 length: 14 amino acids. CDR3 region: CASATGDNSYEQYF. DNA for the CDR3: TGCGCCAGTGCGACAGGGGACAATTCCTACGAGCAGTACTTC.

The genes are TRBV28 and TRBJ2-2; 11 positions match TRBD1. The V gene end was trimmed by 6 bases and the J gene end by 0 bases; junction bases not matched to a gene: 0. The V gene's germline CDR1 is MDHEN and CDR2 SYDVKM. This CDR3 has 15 residues. The chain's CDR3 is CASRGQGANTGELFF. The CDR3 DNA follows: TGTGCCAGCAGGGGACAGGGGGCGAACACCGGGGAGCTGTTTTTT. The complete variable domain, with remaining parts taken from reference TRBV28 and TRBJ2-2, reads DVKVTQSSRYLVKRTGEKVFLECVQDMDHENMFWYRQDPGLGLRLIYFSYDVKMKEKGDIPEGYSVSREKKERFSLILESASTNQTSMYLCASRGQGANTGELFFGEGSRLTVL.

V and J are TRBV28 and TRBJ1-2; 7 bases map to TRBD1. The CDR3 spans 18 residues. J lost 2 bases, V lost 4 bases, and 16 bases had no gene match. Germline V gene lookup returns CDR1 MDHEN and CDR2 SYDVKM. The CDR3 bases are TGTGCCAGCAGTTGGACCGGGACAGATAACGTAAAGAACTATGGCTACACCTTC. Its translation is CASSWTGTDNVKNYGYTF.

V and J are TRBV9 and TRBJ2-3; D ambiguous. This CDR3 has 13 amino acids. V was shortened by 4 bases and J by 2 bases, with 8 bases between the two germline ends. Germline assignment: CDR1 SGDLS and CDR2 YYNGEE. CDR3 loop: CASSYDNTDTQYF. The CDR3 DNA reads TGTGCCAGCAGCTATGACAACACAGATACGCAGTATTTT.

A remark on this clone: Other DNA sequences in the sample encode the same CDR3. The chain uses TRBV4-1 and TRBJ1-1, with D perhaps TRBD1 (5 bases). Germline CDR1 reads MGHRA; CDR2 reads YSYEKL. V lost 1 base to trimming and J lost 1 base, with 7 bases between them. The CDR3 sequence is 14 residues long. The CDR3 here is CASSQGQGNTEAFF. The CDR3 nucleotides are TGCGCCAGCAGCCAAGGCCAGGGGAACACTGAAGCTTTCTTT.

The CDR3 DNA follows: TGTGCCAGCAGTTTACTCTCCCTTGGAGGGGGGGGAGATACGCAGTATTTT. It yields the protein CASSLLSLGGGGDTQYF. The chain employs TRBV28 and TRBJ2-3, with D possibly being TRBD2 (7 bases). Trimming took 2 bases from V and 5 from J, leaving 20 bases between them. Germline V gene data show CDR1 as MDHEN and CDR2 as SYDVKM. This CDR3 contains 17 residues.

The chain's CDR3 is CASSDGGLSYEQYF. The CDR3 bases are TGCGCCAGCAGCGACGGGGGTCTATCCTACGAGCAGTACTTC. The chain is built from TRBV5-1 and TRBJ2-7, with a possible D match to TRBD2 (6 bases). Trimming shortened V by 4 bases and J by 1 base, and 12 bases separated the two germline ends. The V gene's germline CDR1 is SGHRS and CDR2 YFSETQ. The CDR3 has 14 residues.

The V gene is TRBV27, the J gene TRBJ1-2; 7 bases fit TRBD1. This CDR3 is 13 amino acids long. V lost 6 bases to trimming and J lost 8 bases; unmatched junction nucleotides: 9. Germline V gene lookup returns CDR1 MNHEY and CDR2 SMNVEV (reference sequence). The CDR3 DNA is TGTGCCAGCAGCCCCGACAGGGTACGGGGCTACACCTTC. It is translated as CASSPDRVRGYTF.

This clone was seen only a few times. The rearrangement uses TRBV30 and TRBJ2-7, with D perhaps matching TRBD2 (7 bases). CDR3 size: 13 residues. The germline V gene encodes CDR1 GTSNPN and CDR2 SVGIG (reference sequence). Trimming pared 7 bases from V and 4 bases from J, leaving 17 bases between. CDR3 sequence (DNA): TGTGCCTTCTCGGGGGGCAGGCGGTACGAGCAGTACTTC. Amino acids: CAFSGGRRYEQYF.

The chain recombines TRBV19 with TRBJ1-6, with TRBD1 matching 9 bases. CDR3 length: 14 residues. With V trimmed by 8 bases and J by 3 bases, 2 bases remained unmatched. CDR1 is LNHDA and CDR2 is SQIVND in the germline V gene (reference sequence). This CDR3 reads CASGDRDYNSPLHF. The CDR3 DNA reads as TGTGCCAGTGGGGACAGGGACTATAATTCACCCCTCCACTTT.

The rearrangement joins TRBV7-7 to TRBJ2-3; 9 nucleotides agree with TRBD2. Germline trimming cut 1 base from V and 4 bases from J; bases unmatched to any gene: 6. CDR1 and CDR2 from the germline V gene are SSHAT and FNYEAQ (reference sequence). This CDR3 is built from 16 residues. This CDR3 reads CASSLGVAGVSDTQYF. CDR3 nucleotides: TGTGCCAGCAGCTTAGGAGTAGCGGGGGTTTCAGATACGCAGTATTTT.

The V and J genes are TRBV9 and TRBJ2-3; 9 nucleotides match TRBD2. V shed 0 bases, J shed 8 bases, and the junction held 13 bases outside the gene matches. This CDR3 is 17 amino acids long. CDR1 and CDR2 (germline): SGDLS, YYNGEE. The CDR3 nucleotides are TGTGCCAGCAGCGTAGCTGAGGCGGGGGGGCCAGTCGGTACGCAGTATTTT. This codes for CASSVAEAGGPVGTQYF. The full variable domain, its missing parts supplied by reference TRBV9 and TRBJ2-3, is DSGVTQTPKHLITATGQRVTLRCSPRSGDLSVYWYQQSLDQGLQFLIQYYNGEERAKGNILERFSAQQFPDLHSELNLSSLELGDSALYFCASSVAEAGGPVGTQYFGPGTRLTVL.

The chain is built from TRBV4-1 and TRBJ1-6, with TRBD1 matching over 9 bases. The trim removed 4 bases at V and 9 bases at J, leaving 4 bases unmatched. CDR1 is MGHRA and CDR2 is YSYEKL in the germline V gene. The CDR3 sequence is 14 residues long. The CDR3: CASSLGQGSSPLHF. The CDR3 bases are TGCGCCAGCAGCCTGGGACAGGGAAGTTCACCCCTCCACTTT.

A single count supports this clone. The genes are TRBV25-1 and TRBJ2-7; TRBD2 aligns across 7 bases. This CDR3 is built from 17 residues. CDR1 MGHDK and CDR2 SYGVNS come from the germline V gene. V lost 1 base and J lost 0; bases outside the gene matches: 9. The CDR3 nucleotides are TGTGCCAGCAGTGAATCAAAGCGGGAACTAAACTCCTACGAGCAGTACTTC. Translating gives CASSESKRELNSYEQYF.

The chain recombines TRBV2 with TRBJ2-5, with D possibly being TRBD2 (5 bases). CDR1 is SNHLY, CDR2 FYNNEI, per germline. Trimming left V 8 bases short and J 0 bases short, with 22 bases between. The CDR3 totals 17 residues. The CDR3 coding sequence is TGTGCCAGCGAGGAGTCCATCCTAGCCCGGGACCAAGAGACCCAGTACTTC. Protein: CASEESILARDQETQYF.

The chain joins TRBV30 to TRBJ1-1, with a possible D match to TRBD1 (5 bases). The V and J ends lost 3 bases and 5 bases respectively, with 31 bases between them. The CDR3 runs 19 residues. Germline V gene data show CDR1 as GTSNPN and CDR2 as SVGIG (reference sequence). The CDR3: CAWSTIWDENLSRGTEAFF. CDR3 DNA sequence: TGTGCCTGGAGCACCATCTGGGATGAAAATTTATCCCGGGGGACTGAAGCTTTCTTT.

The chain links TRBV19 to TRBJ1-4; 8 bases agree with TRBD1. V gave up 6 bases and J gave up 3 bases; unmatched junction bases: 3. Germline lookup yields CDR1 LNHDA and CDR2 SQIVND (reference sequence). This CDR3 is built from 14 residues. This CDR3 reads CASRQGVANEKLFF. DNA for the CDR3: TGTGCCAGTAGACAGGGGGTGGCTAATGAAAAACTGTTTTTT.

The rearrangement links TRBV29-1 to TRBJ2-7; TRBD1 agrees at 8 bases. The trim removed 5 bases at V and 6 bases at J, leaving 6 bases unmatched. The V gene's germline CDR1 is SQVTM and CDR2 ANQGSEA. This CDR3 has 12 residues. The CDR3 sequence is CSVPDRGGEQYF. In DNA form, the CDR3 reads TGCAGCGTTCCCGACAGGGGAGGCGAGCAGTACTTC.

The chain combines TRBV11-2 with TRBJ1-6, with D possibly TRBD1 on 5 matching bases. The CDR3 runs to 15 residues. The germline gives CDR1 SGHAT, CDR2 FQNNGV. V dropped 5 bases and J dropped 6 bases, with 14 bases sitting between them. The CDR3 loop reads CASSPIRGVNSPLHF. Written as DNA, the CDR3 is TGTGCCAGCAGCCCAATACGGGGGGTTAATTCACCCCTCCACTTT.

This chain connects TRBV19 to TRBJ2-3; TRBD2 aligns across 11 bases. Germline loops: CDR1 LNHDA, CDR2 SQIVND (reference sequence). CDR3 length: 16 amino acids. V trimming: 5 bases; J trimming: 1 base; junction bases outside the gene matches: 5. CDR3 sequence: CASSPTTSGGTDTQYF. The CDR3 coding sequence is TGTGCCAGTAGTCCGACGACTAGCGGGGGCACAGATACGCAGTATTTT.

The V call is TRBV2, the J call TRBJ2-5; D is ambiguous. Trimming pared 6 bases from V and 5 bases from J, leaving 7 bases between. Germline V gene sequence: CDR1 SNHLY, CDR2 FYNNEI. This CDR3 is 11 amino acids long. The CDR3 protein is CASRAFETQYF. The CDR3 bases are TGTGCCAGCAGAGCGTTCGAGACCCAGTACTTC.

Only one count was recorded for this clone. This sequence joins TRBV25-1 and TRBJ2-2; the match to TRBD1 covers 7 bases. CDR1 and CDR2 (germline): MGHDK, SYGVNS. V was clipped by 4 bases and J by 2 bases; unmatched bases: 10. The CDR3 is 17 residues long. In DNA form, the CDR3 reads TGTGCCAGCAGTGCATACCCCGGACAGGACAACACCGGGGAGCTGTTTTTT. Protein product: CASSAYPGQDNTGELFF.

The chain employs TRBV6-1 and TRBJ2-3, with 12 bases lining up with TRBD2. Looked up from germline, CDR1 is MNHNS and CDR2 is SASEGT. The CDR3 length is 15 residues. After removal of 2 bases from V and 6 bases from J, the junction contained 3 bases not matched to a gene. The CDR3 sequence: CASSELAGGRDTQYF. The CDR3 DNA is TGTGCCAGCAGTGAACTAGCGGGGGGGCGCGATACGCAGTATTTT.